These 20 T cell receptor beta chains were sequenced from one sample in a study of T cells in Graves' hyperthyroidism and ophthalmopathy (dated by TCRdb to between 2017 and 2020). Libraries came from multiplex PCR. The sequencer listed for this sample is Illumina HiSeq 2000. Amplification of TCR beta CDR3 regions was carried out from RNA transcripts. For the first round of RT-PCR on the TCR CDR3, the HTBI primer set was used together with the Qiagen OneStep RT-PCR kit. TCRdb ran its own pipeline on the public reads, namely fastp trimming at Q25 and MiXCR clone calling, and kept in-frame beta chains. Each CDR3 protein appears once, grouped with its most common genes and DNA. The table for this sample lists 800,000 or so distinct CDR3 sequences; roughly 40% of them were counted only once. The ten largest account for roughly 8.3% of the sample. The sequencing input was blood. The receptors stem from a man aged 18 to 30 with Graves' hyperthyroidism.

On this clonotype: Just one base apart from a much larger clone, this may be a read error. The chain is built from TRBV10-3 and TRBJ2-5; 12 nucleotides agree with TRBD2. Germline trimming cut 4 bases from V and 1 base from J; bases unmatched to any gene: 1. Germline assignment: CDR1 ENHRY and CDR2 SYGVKD. The CDR3 consists of 15 residues. CDR3 coding DNA: TGTGCCATCAGTGGACTAGCGGGAGCCCAAGAGACCCAGTACTTC. Residues: CAISGLAGAQETQYF.

The genes are TRBV6-2 or TRBV6-3 and TRBJ1-1, with 7 bases lining up with TRBD1. The trim removed 8 bases at V and 1 base at J, leaving 13 bases unmatched. The CDR3 sequence is 16 residues long. CDR1 and CDR2 from the germline V gene are MNHEY and SVGEGT. Here the CDR3 reads CASSPGRGGWNTEAFF. The CDR3 DNA is TGTGCCAGCTCACCAGGGCGAGGGGGCTGGAACACTGAAGCTTTCTTT.

This clonotype appeared many times. The chain couples TRBV5-1 to TRBJ2-7; TRBD1 matches at 7 bases. The CDR3 runs to 14 residues. With 1 base clipped from V and 1 base from J, the junction kept 2 bases outside the gene matches. Germline loops: CDR1 SGHRS, CDR2 YFSETQ. The CDR3 region has the DNA TGCGCCAGCAGCTTGCCGGGACAGTCCTACGAGCAGTACTTC. Protein: CASSLPGQSYEQYF.

V is TRBV6-6 and J is TRBJ2-7; maybe TRBD2 (5 bases). V gave up 0 bases and J gave up 3 bases, with 6 bases separating them. The CDR3 sequence is 13 residues long. Germline CDR1 and CDR2: MNHNY and SVGAGI (reference sequence). CDR3 amino acids: CASSYSDFYEQYF. The CDR3 DNA sequence: TGTGCCAGCAGTTACTCGGACTTCTACGAGCAGTACTTC.

This clonotype was seen ten or more times. The rearrangement uses TRBV29-1 and TRBJ1-2; TRBD1 aligns across 8 bases. The junction had 3 bases not matched to a gene; V was cut back by 4 bases and J by 2 bases. Germline-derived CDR1 and CDR2 are SQVTM and ANQGSEA. CDR3 length: 13 amino acids. CDR3 protein: CSVGTGPNYGYTF. As DNA, the CDR3 is TGCAGCGTTGGGACAGGGCCAAACTATGGCTACACCTTC.

The V call is TRBV7-2, the J call TRBJ1-5; 7 bases align to TRBD1. Germline trimming cut 11 bases from V and 0 bases from J; bases unmatched to any gene: 4. Germline V gene lookup returns CDR1 SGHTA and CDR2 FQGNSA. The CDR3 loop spans 13 amino acids. CDR3 region: CARDSYSNQPQHF. For the CDR3, the DNA is TGTGCCCGGGACAGTTATAGCAATCAGCCCCAGCATTTT.

V gene TRBV12-3 or TRBV12-4 combines with J gene TRBJ1-2; TRBD1 aligns across 7 bases. This CDR3 is 15 amino acids long. V lost 3 bases, J lost 7 bases, and 11 bases stayed unmatched. This chain's CDR3 is CASSFFQGDIGGYTF. CDR3 DNA: TGTGCCAGCAGTTTCTTCCAGGGGGATATTGGTGGCTACACCTTC.

There are many counts of this clonotype. The CDR3 loop is CASSTGRAYEQYF. CDR3 DNA: TGTGCCAGTAGCACAGGGAGAGCCTACGAGCAGTACTTC. V gene TRBV19 combines with J gene TRBJ2-7; possibly TRBD1 for D (6 bases). The V gene's germline CDR1 is LNHDA and CDR2 SQIVND (reference sequence). Trimming cost V 6 bases and J 2 bases, with 11 bases left between them. CDR3 size: 13 residues.

The chain uses TRBV2 and TRBJ1-1; D gene unclear. In germline, CDR1 is SNHLY, CDR2 FYNNEI. This CDR3 has 14 residues. Trimming removed 1 base from V and 5 bases from J, with 11 bases in between. The CDR3: CASSEEAVGTEAFF. As DNA, the CDR3 is TGTGCCAGCAGTGAAGAGGCAGTAGGGACTGAAGCTTTCTTT.

The genes are TRBV7-9 and TRBJ2-7, with 11 bases fitting TRBD1. This CDR3 region has 16 residues. With 6 bases clipped from V and 3 bases from J, the junction kept 10 bases outside the gene matches. From germline, CDR1 is SEHNR and CDR2 FQNEAQ (reference sequence). CDR3 protein: CASSPTGTGGNYEQYF. In DNA form, the CDR3 reads TGTGCCAGCAGTCCTACCGGGACAGGGGGAAACTACGAGCAGTACTTC.

This clonotype has more than one count but fewer than ten. The chain couples TRBV7-9 to TRBJ2-5; 8 positions agree with TRBD2. The V segment lost 1 base and the J segment 0 bases; nucleotides outside the gene matches: 7. This CDR3 spans 17 amino acids. The germline CDR1 and CDR2 sequences are SEHNR and FQNEAQ (reference sequence). In DNA form, the CDR3 reads TGTGCCAGCAGCTTAGGCGTACTAGCGGAGAACCAAGAGACCCAGTACTTC. Residues: CASSLGVLAENQETQYF.

This clonotype has at least ten counts. The V gene is TRBV5-1, the J gene TRBJ1-2; TRBD1 matches at 8 bases. V lost 0 bases and J lost 7; bases outside the gene matches: 5. This CDR3 contains 14 residues. Germline V gene data show CDR1 as SGHRS and CDR2 as YFSETQ. The CDR3 is CASSLAGQGSGYTF. The DNA of the CDR3 is TGCGCCAGCAGCTTGGCCGGACAGGGCAGTGGCTACACCTTC.

This clonotype was seen a handful of times. The chain employs TRBV11-3 and TRBJ1-2, with 8 bases that match TRBD1. The CDR3 has 14 residues. Unmatched junction bases numbered 9, after V lost 4 bases and J lost 8 bases. CDR1 and CDR2 from the germline V gene are SGHNT and YENEEA. Written as DNA, the CDR3 is TGTGCCAGCAGCTCCCGGGACAGGCCCCACGGCTACACCTTC. Translation: CASSSRDRPHGYTF.

The chain is built from TRBV7-2 and TRBJ2-5; 7 nucleotides match TRBD2. The CDR3 consists of 13 residues. CDR1 SGHTA and CDR2 FQGNSA come from the germline V gene. Trimming cost V 5 bases and J 4 bases; bases outside gene matches: 4. CDR3 sequence (DNA): TGTGCCAGCAGCGGACTAGTCGGAGAGACCCAGTACTTC. Its protein product is CASSGLVGETQYF.

This clonotype was counted ten times or more. The rearrangement joins TRBV19 to TRBJ2-5; TRBD1 might be the D (5 bases). The CDR3 consists of 14 residues. The germline V gene has CDR1 LNHDA and CDR2 SQIVND (reference sequence). Trimming cost V 5 bases and J 4 bases, with 14 bases left between them. The CDR3 DNA sequence: TGTGCCAGTAGTGGACAAGCCGAAGTAGAGACCCAGTACTTC. Its translation is CASSGQAEVETQYF.

This rearrangement joins TRBV12-3 or TRBV12-4 to TRBJ1-4, with 8 bases matching TRBD1. The junction had 14 bases not matched to a gene; V was cut back by 6 bases and J by 8 bases. This CDR3 has 16 residues. The CDR3: CASSSVSGGAEEKLFF. CDR3 coding DNA: TGTGCCAGCAGCTCTGTATCAGGGGGCGCAGAGGAAAAACTGTTTTTT.

The chain carries TRBV7-9 and TRBJ2-5; 7 positions agree with TRBD1. The junction had 3 bases not matched to a gene; V was cut back by 6 bases and J by 5 bases. Germline CDR1 reads SEHNR; CDR2 reads FQNEAQ (reference sequence). This CDR3 region has 12 residues. CDR3 nucleotide sequence: TGTGCCAGCAGTAAACAGGGGGAGACCCAGTACTTC. Its protein is CASSKQGETQYF.

This chain uses TRBV7-8 with TRBJ1-3, with D tentatively TRBD1 (5 bases). This CDR3 is built from 15 residues. Trimming pared 10 bases from V and 4 bases from J, leaving 20 bases between. The germline CDR1 and CDR2 sequences are SGHVS and FQNEAQ. The CDR3 DNA follows: TGTGCCATCGGGACTAGCGGCTCATACGGAAACACCATATATTTT. Amino acid sequence: CAIGTSGSYGNTIYF.

The table lists this clonotype with many counts. The chain carries TRBV29-1 and TRBJ2-7; 8 bases are a match to TRBD1. Trimming cost V 2 bases and J 3 bases; bases outside gene matches: 3. The germline V gene has CDR1 SQVTM and CDR2 ANQGSEA. This CDR3 has 13 residues. CDR3 region: CSVELDRDYEQYF. CDR3 sequence (DNA): TGCAGCGTTGAACTGGACAGGGACTACGAGCAGTACTTC.

This clonotype was detected ten times or more. This chain uses TRBV5-5 with TRBJ1-1; 7 nucleotides align to TRBD1. The length of the CDR3 is 12 residues. The V and J ends lost 2 bases and 8 bases, in that order; junction bases with no gene match: 3. Per the germline V gene, CDR1 is SGHKS and CDR2 is YYEKEE (reference sequence). DNA for the CDR3: TGTGCCAGCAGCTTAAGGGACAGCGAAGCTTTCTTT. Protein product: CASSLRDSEAFF.